The clone carrying this T cell receptor beta chain was seen a handful of times. In the original workflow: Amplification with reference gene primers provided the estimates of nucleated cell counts. Clones were read by immunoSEQ multiplex PCR, and TCRdb kept only the in-frame ones, dropping some. Clone size and V and J calls were adopted from that table, with D and trimming inferred from the DNA. The table lists around 60,000 clones, over 75% of them singletons, with less than 4.5% in the top ten. This entry belongs to a study of blood T cell repertoires in COVID-19. At the level of the study: Samples of COVID-19 (acute and convalescent) were obtained from the United States, Italy and Spain. Sample material is recorded as cDNA or gDNA derived from T cells, B-cell-depleted T cells, or PBMCs.

This CDR3 has 13 residues. Germline V gene lookup returns CDR1 SEHNR and CDR2 FQNEAQ (reference sequence). V was trimmed by 5 bases and J by 4 bases, leaving 11 bases between them. This TCR derives from a man in his fifties with active COVID-19. The sample taken for sequencing was peripheral blood. The chain has TRBV7-9 and TRBJ1-1; D uncertain. This CDR3 reads CASSLTEGTEAFF. CDR3 sequence (DNA): TGTGCCAGCAGCCTTACGGAGGGCACTGAAGCTTTCTTT.